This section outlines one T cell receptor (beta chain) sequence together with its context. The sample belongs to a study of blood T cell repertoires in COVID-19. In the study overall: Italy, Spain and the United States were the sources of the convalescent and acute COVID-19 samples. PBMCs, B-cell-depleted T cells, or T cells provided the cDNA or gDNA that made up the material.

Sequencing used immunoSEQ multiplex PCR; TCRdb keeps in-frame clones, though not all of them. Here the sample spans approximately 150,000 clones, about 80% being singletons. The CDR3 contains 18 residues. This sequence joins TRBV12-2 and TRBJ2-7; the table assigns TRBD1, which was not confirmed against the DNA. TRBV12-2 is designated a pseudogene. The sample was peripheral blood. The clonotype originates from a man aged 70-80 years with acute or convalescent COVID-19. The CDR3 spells CASRARGGGTGTTYEQYF. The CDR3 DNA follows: TGTGCAAGTCGCGCCCGCGGTGGGGGGACAGGGACCACCTACGAGCAGTACTTC.